This T cell receptor beta chain was retrieved from a study of cytomegalovirus exposure and HLA in healthy donors. Trimming left V 3 bases short and J 3 bases short, with 11 bases between. Germline V lookup: CDR1 LNHDA, CDR2 SQIVND (reference sequence). CDR3 length: 15 amino acids. Sequenced by immunoSEQ multiplex PCR; TCRdb stores in-frame clones only, minus some. The sample includes more than 150,000 clones, approximately 80% of them seen just once. The clonotype comes from a man aged 18-30 years in good health and CMV-seropositive. Sequenced sample: PBMCs. V usage is TRBV19 and J usage is TRBJ2-2; D may be TRBD2 (6 bases). This CDR3 is CASSMSGLYTGELFF. CDR3 coding DNA: TGTGCCAGTAGTATGTCGGGACTTTACACCGGGGAGCTGTTTTTT.